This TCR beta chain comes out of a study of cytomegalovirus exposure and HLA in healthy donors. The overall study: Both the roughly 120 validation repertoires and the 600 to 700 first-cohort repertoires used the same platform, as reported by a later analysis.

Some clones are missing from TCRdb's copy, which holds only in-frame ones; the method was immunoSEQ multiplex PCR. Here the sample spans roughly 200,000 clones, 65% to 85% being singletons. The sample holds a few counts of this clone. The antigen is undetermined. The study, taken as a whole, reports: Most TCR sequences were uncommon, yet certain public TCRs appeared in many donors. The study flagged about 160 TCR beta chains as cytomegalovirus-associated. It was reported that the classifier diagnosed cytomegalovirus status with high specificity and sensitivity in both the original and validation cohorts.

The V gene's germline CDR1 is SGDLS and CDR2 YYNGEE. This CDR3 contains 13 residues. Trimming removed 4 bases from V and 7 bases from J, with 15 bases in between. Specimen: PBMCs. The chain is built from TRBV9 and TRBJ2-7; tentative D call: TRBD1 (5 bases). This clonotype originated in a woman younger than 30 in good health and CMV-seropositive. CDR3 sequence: CASSWEGVGEQYF. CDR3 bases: TGTGCCAGCAGCTGGGAAGGGGTGGGAGAGCAGTACTTC.